This T cell receptor beta chain derives from a study of T cells in Graves' hyperthyroidism and ophthalmopathy. TCR beta CDR3 region amplification was performed from RNA transcripts. HTBI primers were employed in a first-round RT-PCR of the TCR CDR3. Via MiXCR, TCRdb re-called the multiplex PCR reads, giving one row per CDR3 protein. The data show around 620,000 distinct CDR3 sequences, around 42% seen once. Germline-derived CDR1 and CDR2 are SGHVS and FQNEAQ. With 3 bases clipped from V and 2 bases from J, the junction kept 8 bases outside the gene matches. CDR3 length: 16 residues. In regard to this clonotype: No antigen is known for it.

Broader study findings: In blood, most of the thyroid clonotypes expanded above 0.001 were also present.

J is TRBJ2-5 and V is TRBV7-8; 8 bases are shared with TRBD1. What was sequenced was peripheral blood or thyroid tissue (not recorded which). This clonotype was obtained from an adult woman with Graves' disease, either hyperthyroidism or ophthalmopathy (not recorded which). The CDR3 region has the DNA TGTGCCAGCAGCTTCACCCCAGGGGGCGGGCAAGAGACCCAGTACTTC. Its translation: CASSFTPGGGQETQYF.